Given below is one TCR beta chain in context. Its antigen is still unknown. Looked up from germline, CDR1 is GTSNPN and CDR2 is SVGIG (reference sequence). CDR3 length equals 15 residues. With 5 bases clipped from V and 4 bases from J, the junction kept 12 bases outside the gene matches. Generated by immunoSEQ multiplex PCR, the TCRdb table keeps only in-frame clones and is missing some. The table records tens of thousands of clones, about four fifths of them present only once. This sample was taken from a study of vaccination effects on CD4 cells after COVID-19. Background on the study: It was two doses of either the BNT162b2 or mRNA-1273 vaccine that participants received. Samples came 142 and 148 days after COVID-19 diagnosis, before vaccination. Study-level findings and limits: Mainly new clones induced by vaccination were found among post-vaccine spike-reactive clones in convalescents.

Peptide-pool stimulation followed by sequencing identified expanded antigen-specific CD4+ clonotypes in the ViraFEST assay. Investigators separated out CD4+ T cells once 10 days of culture had passed. The individual was infected with SARS-CoV-2 between March and December 2020, as confirmed by PCR. On day 3 and again on day 7, half the medium was replaced with IL-2 medium. Sequenced material: CD4+ T cells from PBMCs cultured with a peptide pool, taken before COVID-19 vaccination. The chain combines TRBV30 with TRBJ2-7; the match to TRBD2 covers 9 bases. The sequence came from a human donor who had a prior SARS-CoV-2 infection. The chain's CDR3 is CAWETGLANSYEQYF. The CDR3 nucleotides read TGTGCCTGGGAGACAGGACTAGCGAATTCGTACGAGCAGTACTTC. Looking up the rest from reference TRBV30 and TRBJ2-7 gives the full variable domain: SQTIHQWPATLVQPVGSPLSLECTVEGTSNPNLYWYRQAAGRGLQLLFYSVGIGQISSEVPQNLSASRPQDRQFILSSKKLLLSDSGFYLCAWETGLANSYEQYFGPGTRLTVT.